Listed below are T cell receptor beta chains from one sample, sequenced in a study of identical twins. Via MiXCR, TCRdb re-called the 5' RACE reads, giving one row per CDR3 protein. Of about 530,000 distinct CDR3 sequences listed, more than 20% were seen once; the top ten hold approximately 0.52%. These data were also reused for a study on yellow fever vaccine responses in identical twins.

The sample comprised CD4+ T cells sorted from blood. These receptors were collected from a woman aged 18-29 years in good health. The CDR3 runs from the conserved cysteine through the conserved F or W. Fields, in order: CDR3 protein, CDR3 DNA, J gene, D gene, V gene, clone size. D genes are given only for firm matches. Rows may omit the clone size; those that give it use once, few, many or a size class.

CAISADLPYNSPLHF,TGTGCCATCAGTGCGGACCTACCCTATAATTCACCCCTCCACTTT,TRBJ1-6,.,TRBV10-3,.
CASSEGRGGRSYNEQFF,TGTGCCAGCAGTGAAGGGCGGGGGGGGAGATCCTACAATGAGCAGTTCTTC,TRBJ2-1,TRBD2,TRBV6-1,few
CASSPGPDPATQYF,TGTGCCAGCAGCCCTGGGCCCGACCCAGCGACCCAGTACTTC,TRBJ2-5,.,TRBV7-2,.
CSARGGQTQETQYF,TGCAGTGCTAGAGGGGGACAGACCCAAGAGACCCAGTACTTC,TRBJ2-5,TRBD1,TRBV20-1,.
CASSHRTGGVTDTQYF,TGCGCCAGCAGCCACCGGACTGGGGGCGTCACAGATACGCAGTATTTT,TRBJ2-3,.,TRBV5-1,.
CASSLRGTYIQETQYF,TGTGCCAGCAGTTTAAGGGGGACATATATTCAAGAGACCCAGTACTTC,TRBJ2-5,.,TRBV12-3/TRBV12-4,.
CASGFPPPPRSYNEQFF,TGTGCTAGTGGTTTCCCTCCCCCACCACGCTCCTACAATGAGCAGTTCTTC,TRBJ2-1,.,TRBV12-5,few
CASSLTPQRVSEQYF,TGTGCCAGCAGCTTAACCCCACAACGGGTCTCCGAGCAGTACTTC,TRBJ2-7,.,TRBV7-3,.
CASSHPDRVNTGELFF,TGTGCCAGCAGCCATCCCGACAGGGTTAACACCGGGGAGCTGTTTTTT,TRBJ2-2,TRBD1,TRBV4-2,few
CASSPTSGVSGTDTQYF,TGTGCCAGCAGCCCGACCTCCGGGGTTTCGGGCACAGATACGCAGTATTTT,TRBJ2-3,.,TRBV7-8,few
CASSPAPRMEGETQYF,TGTGCCAGCAGCCCCGCCCCCCGTATGGAGGGAGAGACCCAGTACTTC,TRBJ2-5,.,TRBV7-3,.
CASSLAVSSGTGNNEQFF,TGTGCCAGCAGTCTGGCTGTCAGTTCCGGGACAGGGAACAATGAGCAGTTCTTC,TRBJ2-1,TRBD1,TRBV25-1,.
CSARGLINIQYF,TGCAGTGCTAGAGGCCTAATTAACATTCAGTACTTC,TRBJ2-4,.,TRBV20-1,few
CATSDPAKETQYF,TGTGCCACCAGTGATCCAGCCAAAGAGACCCAGTACTTC,TRBJ2-5,.,TRBV24-1,few
CATSRDTDPTYEQYF,TGTGCCACCAGCAGAGATACCGACCCCACCTACGAGCAGTACTTC,TRBJ2-7,.,TRBV15,few
CASRKDGNTQYF,TGTGCCAGTAGGAAGGACGGAAATACGCAGTATTTT,TRBJ2-3,.,TRBV19,.
CASSSWLAATYEQYF,TGTGCCAGCAGTTCCTGGTTAGCGGCCACCTACGAGCAGTACTTC,TRBJ2-7,.,TRBV12-3/TRBV12-4,few
CASSLYGPPTSNYGYTF,TGTGCCAGCAGTTTATATGGCCCCCCGACCTCTAACTATGGCTACACCTTC,TRBJ1-2,.,TRBV27,.
CAISKGQGNTEAFF,TGTGCCATCAGCAAAGGACAGGGCAACACTGAAGCTTTCTTT,TRBJ1-1,TRBD1,TRBV10-3,.
CASRLQSGNQENEQYF,TGTGCCAGCAGACTACAGTCAGGGAATCAGGAAAACGAGCAGTACTTC,TRBJ2-7,.,TRBV27,.
CSASSRDRAKGWNQPQHF,TGCAGTGCTAGTTCCCGGGACAGGGCTAAAGGGTGGAATCAGCCCCAGCATTTT,TRBJ1-5,TRBD1,TRBV20-1,few
CASTNFPGDRETQYF,TGCGCCAGCACCAACTTCCCAGGGGATCGGGAGACCCAGTACTTC,TRBJ2-5,.,TRBV5-1,few
CASSLSGLRETQYF,TGTGCCAGCAGTTTATCCGGGTTGAGGGAGACCCAGTACTTC,TRBJ2-5,.,TRBV12-3/TRBV12-4,.
CSASSRPPNYGYTF,TGCAGTGCTAGTTCGAGGCCCCCTAACTATGGCTACACCTTC,TRBJ1-2,.,TRBV20-1,.
CSVEEWGETQYF,TGCAGTGTCGAAGAGTGGGGAGAGACCCAGTACTTC,TRBJ2-5,.,TRBV20-1,.
CASSLGAGGNNEQFF,TGTGCCAGCAGTTTAGGAGCGGGAGGAAACAATGAGCAGTTCTTC,TRBJ2-1,TRBD2,TRBV12-3/TRBV12-4,many